Sequencing of this TCR beta chain was carried out in a study of blood T cell repertoires in COVID-19. This CDR3 is 15 amino acids long. Per the germline V gene, CDR1 is LGHDT and CDR2 is YNNKEL (reference sequence). V lost 1 base and J 3 bases, leaving 10 bases between the germline ends. Sequenced by immunoSEQ multiplex PCR; TCRdb stores in-frame clones only, minus some. The data contain 140,000 or so clones, more than 60% of them singletons. The TCR was taken from a woman in her sixties or seventies with acute or convalescent COVID-19. V is TRBV3-1 (or the pseudogene TRBV3-2) and J is TRBJ1-3; D remains ambiguous. The sequenced material came from peripheral blood. The CDR3 nucleotides are TGTGCCAGCAGCCAAGGAGTAGTTGTTGGAAACACCATATATTTT. Protein product: CASSQGVVVGNTIYF.